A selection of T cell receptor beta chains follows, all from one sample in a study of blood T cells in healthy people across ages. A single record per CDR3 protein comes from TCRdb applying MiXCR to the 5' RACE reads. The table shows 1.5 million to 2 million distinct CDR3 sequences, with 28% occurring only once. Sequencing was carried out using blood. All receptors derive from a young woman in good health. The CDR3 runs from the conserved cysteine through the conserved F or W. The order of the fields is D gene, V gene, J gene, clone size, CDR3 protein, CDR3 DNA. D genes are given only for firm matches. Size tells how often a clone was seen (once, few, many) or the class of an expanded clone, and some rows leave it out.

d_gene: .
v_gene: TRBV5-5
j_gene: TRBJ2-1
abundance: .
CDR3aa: CASSILGGIDNEQFF
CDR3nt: .

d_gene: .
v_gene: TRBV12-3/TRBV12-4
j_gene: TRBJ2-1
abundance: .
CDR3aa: CASSQVLGAGYEQFF
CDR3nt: TGTGCCAGCAGCCAGGTTCTCGGTGCGGGCTATGAGCAGTTCTTC

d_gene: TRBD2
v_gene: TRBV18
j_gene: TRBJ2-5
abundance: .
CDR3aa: CASSPPGSRSGDEQYF
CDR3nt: TGTGCCAGCTCACCACCGGGTTCTCGGAGCGGGGATGAACAGTACTTC

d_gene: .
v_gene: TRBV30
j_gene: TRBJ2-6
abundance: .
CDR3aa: CAWSPYVTGPGANVLTF
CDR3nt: TGTGCCTGGAGTCCCTACGTAACGGGACCTGGGGCCAACGTCCTGACTTTC

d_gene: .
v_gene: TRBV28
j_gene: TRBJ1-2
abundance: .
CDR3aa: CASSRAGMNYGYTF
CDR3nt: TGTGCCAGCAGCCGGGCGGGGATGAACTATGGCTACACCTTC

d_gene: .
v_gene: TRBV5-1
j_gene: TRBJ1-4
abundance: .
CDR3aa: CASSGGNGLNEKLFF
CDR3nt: TGCGCCAGCAGCGGGGGGAACGGGCTTAATGAAAAACTGTTTTTT

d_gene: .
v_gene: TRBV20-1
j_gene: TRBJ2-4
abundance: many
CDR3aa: CSAREPGLAKNIQYF
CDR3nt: TGCAGTGCTAGAGAACCAGGCCTGGCCAAAAACATTCAGTACTTC

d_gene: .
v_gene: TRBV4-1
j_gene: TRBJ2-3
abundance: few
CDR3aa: CASSPIGRADTQYF
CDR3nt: TGCGCCAGCAGCCCTATTGGCAGGGCAGATACGCAGTATTTT

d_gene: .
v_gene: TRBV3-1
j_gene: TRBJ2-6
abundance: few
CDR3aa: CASSQGPGKNSGANVLTF
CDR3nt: TGTGCCAGCAGCCAAGGTCCGGGAAAAAACTCTGGGGCCAACGTCCTGACTTTC

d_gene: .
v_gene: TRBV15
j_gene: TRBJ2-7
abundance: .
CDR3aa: CATSRRAGGVYEQYF
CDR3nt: TGTGCCACCAGCAGGAGGGCAGGGGGGGTATACGAGCAGTACTTC

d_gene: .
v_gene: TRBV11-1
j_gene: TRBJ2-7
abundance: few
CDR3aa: CASSFDGAGVSYEQYF
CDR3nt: TGTGCCAGCAGCTTCGACGGGGCAGGAGTTTCCTACGAGCAGTACTTC

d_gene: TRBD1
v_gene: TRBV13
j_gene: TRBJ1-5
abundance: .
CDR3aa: CASSAGQSYQPQHF
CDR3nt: TGTGCCAGCAGCGCGGGACAGTCTTATCAGCCCCAGCATTTT

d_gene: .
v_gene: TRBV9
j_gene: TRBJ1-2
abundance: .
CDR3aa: CASSVGINYGYTF
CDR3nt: TGTGCCAGCAGCGTAGGTATAAACTATGGCTACACCTTC

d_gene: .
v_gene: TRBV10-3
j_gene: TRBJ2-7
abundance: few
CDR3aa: CAISEYSGSAYEQYF
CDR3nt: TGTGCCATCAGTGAGTACTCAGGGTCAGCCTACGAGCAGTACTTC

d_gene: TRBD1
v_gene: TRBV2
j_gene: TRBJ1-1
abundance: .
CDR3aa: CACETGEDTEAFF
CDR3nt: TGTGCCTGTGAGACAGGGGAGGACACTGAAGCTTTCTTT

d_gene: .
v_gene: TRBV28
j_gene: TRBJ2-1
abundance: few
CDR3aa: CASSGSMGLSYNEQFF
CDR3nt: TGTGCCAGCAGCGGTTCTATGGGATTGTCCTACAATGAGCAGTTCTTC

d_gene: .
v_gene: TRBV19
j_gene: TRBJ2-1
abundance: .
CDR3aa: CASSDTLSGIVKDEQFF
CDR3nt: TGTGCCAGTAGTGACACCCTGTCAGGGATCGTTAAGGATGAGCAGTTCTTC

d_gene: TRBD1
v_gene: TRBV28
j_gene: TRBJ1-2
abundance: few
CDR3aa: CAGGTEGGYTF
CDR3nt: TGTGCCGGGGGGACAGAGGGTGGCTACACCTTC

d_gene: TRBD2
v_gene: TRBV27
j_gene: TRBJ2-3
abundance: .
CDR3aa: CASSLSSGSGGDTQYF
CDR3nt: TGTGCCAGCAGTTTATCGAGCGGGAGTGGAGGAGATACGCAGTATTTT

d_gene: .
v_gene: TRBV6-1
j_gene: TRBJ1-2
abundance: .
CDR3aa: CASSFVRQTPYGYTF
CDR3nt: TGTGCCAGCAGTTTCGTCAGGCAAACTCCATATGGCTACACCTTC

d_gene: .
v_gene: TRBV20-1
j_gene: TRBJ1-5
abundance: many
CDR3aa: CSARDGGTQPQHF
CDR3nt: TGCAGTGCTAGAGATGGAGGTACGCAGCCCCAGCATTTT

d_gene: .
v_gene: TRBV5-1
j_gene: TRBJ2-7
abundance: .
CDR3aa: CASSLDVGRYEQYF
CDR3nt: TGCGCCAGCAGCTTGGACGTAGGGAGATACGAGCAGTACTTC

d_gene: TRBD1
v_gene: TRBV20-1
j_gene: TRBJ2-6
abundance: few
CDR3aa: CSARGVGQGNNSGANVLTF
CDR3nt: TGCAGTGCTAGAGGAGTAGGACAGGGAAATAACTCTGGGGCCAACGTCCTGACTTTC

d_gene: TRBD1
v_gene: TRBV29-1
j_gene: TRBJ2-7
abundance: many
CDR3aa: CSAAGQVTSSSYEQYF
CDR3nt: TGCAGCGCCGCCGGACAGGTTACCTCGAGCTCCTACGAGCAGTACTTC

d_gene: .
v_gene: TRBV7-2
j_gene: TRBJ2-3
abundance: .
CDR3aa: CASSLVPEQYF
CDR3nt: TGTGCCAGCAGCTTAGTCCCGGAGCAGTATTTT

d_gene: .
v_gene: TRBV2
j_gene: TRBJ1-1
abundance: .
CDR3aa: CASKVVGESTEAFF
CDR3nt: TGTGCCAGCAAGGTTGTAGGGGAGAGCACTGAAGCTTTCTTT

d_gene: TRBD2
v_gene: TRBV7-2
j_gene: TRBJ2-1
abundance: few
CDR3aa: CASSSIWTSGQGNEQFF
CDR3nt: TGTGCCAGCAGCTCCATCTGGACTAGCGGGCAGGGCAATGAGCAGTTCTTC

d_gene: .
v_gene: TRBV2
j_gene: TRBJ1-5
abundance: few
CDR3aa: CASMLWGSQPQHF
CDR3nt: TGTGCCAGCATGTTGTGGGGGAGTCAGCCCCAGCATTTT

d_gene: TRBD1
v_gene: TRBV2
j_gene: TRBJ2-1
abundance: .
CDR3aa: CASSVDRGPGNEQFF
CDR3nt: TGTGCCAGCAGTGTGGACAGGGGGCCGGGAAATGAGCAGTTCTTC

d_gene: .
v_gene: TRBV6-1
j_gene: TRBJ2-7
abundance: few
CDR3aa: CASSEGDCEQYF
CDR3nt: TGTGCCAGCAGTGAAGGGGATTGCGAGCAGTACTTC

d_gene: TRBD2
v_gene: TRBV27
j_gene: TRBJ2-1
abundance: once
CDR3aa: CASSLVGTSGKSSYNEQFF
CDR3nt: TGTGCCAGTAGTCTAGTTGGGACTAGCGGTAAGAGCTCCTACAATGAGCAGTTCTTC

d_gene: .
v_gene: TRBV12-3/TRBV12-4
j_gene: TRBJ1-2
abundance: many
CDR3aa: CASSLVSNYGYTF
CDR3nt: TGTGCCAGCAGTTTAGTCAGCAACTATGGCTACACCTTC

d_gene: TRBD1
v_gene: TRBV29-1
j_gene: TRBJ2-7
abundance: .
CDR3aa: CSLSRTGDGEQYF
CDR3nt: TGCAGTCTTAGCCGGACAGGTGATGGCGAGCAGTACTTC

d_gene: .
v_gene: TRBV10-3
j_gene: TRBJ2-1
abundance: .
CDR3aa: CASALSSAGNEQFF
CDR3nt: TGTGCCAGCGCTCTGTCTAGCGCGGGGAATGAGCAGTTCTTC

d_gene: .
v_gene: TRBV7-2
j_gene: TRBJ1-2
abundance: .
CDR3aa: CASSLRLDGSYGYTF
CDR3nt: TGTGCCAGCAGCTTACGTTTGGACGGCAGCTATGGCTACACCTTC

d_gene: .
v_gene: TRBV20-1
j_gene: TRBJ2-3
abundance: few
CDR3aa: CSARDLGLTDTQYF
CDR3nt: TGCAGTGCTAGGGACTTGGGGCTCACAGATACGCAGTATTTT

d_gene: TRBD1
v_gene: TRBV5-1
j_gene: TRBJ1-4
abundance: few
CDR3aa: CASSQQGTSREKLFF
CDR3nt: TGCGCCAGCAGCCAACAGGGGACGAGTCGTGAAAAACTGTTTTTT

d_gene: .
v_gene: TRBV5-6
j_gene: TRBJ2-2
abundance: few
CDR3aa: CASSFSAGELFF
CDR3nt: TGTGCCAGCAGCTTTTCGGCCGGGGAGCTGTTTTTT

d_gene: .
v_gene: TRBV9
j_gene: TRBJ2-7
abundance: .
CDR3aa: CASSGGGYNGEQYF
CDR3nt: TGTGCCAGCAGCGGAGGTGGGTATAATGGCGAGCAGTACTTC

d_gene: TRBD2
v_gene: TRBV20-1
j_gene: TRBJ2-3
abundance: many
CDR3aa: CSANSGSQLGSTDTQYF
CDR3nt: TGCAGTGCAAATAGCGGGAGTCAGCTGGGAAGCACAGATACGCAGTATTTT

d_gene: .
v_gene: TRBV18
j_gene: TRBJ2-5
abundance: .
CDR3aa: CTSPPVDRQETQYF
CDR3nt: TGTACCAGCCCACCGGTCGACAGGCAAGAGACCCAGTACTTC

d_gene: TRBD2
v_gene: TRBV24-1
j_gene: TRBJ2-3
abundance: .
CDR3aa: CATSDRTSGLADTQYF
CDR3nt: TGTGCCACCAGTGATCGGACTAGCGGATTGGCAGATACGCAGTATTTT

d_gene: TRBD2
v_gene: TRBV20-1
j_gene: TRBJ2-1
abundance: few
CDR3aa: CSARVAGDLYNEQFF
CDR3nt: TGCAGTGCTAGAGTAGCGGGGGACCTGTACAATGAGCAGTTCTTC

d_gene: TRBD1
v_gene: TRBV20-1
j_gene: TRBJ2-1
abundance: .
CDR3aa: CSARGSRDSPNEQFF
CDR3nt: TGCAGTGCTAGAGGGAGCCGGGACAGCCCCAATGAGCAGTTCTTC

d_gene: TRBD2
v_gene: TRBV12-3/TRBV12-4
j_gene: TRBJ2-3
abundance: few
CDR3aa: CASSSLAGDPTDTQYF
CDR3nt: TGTGCCAGCAGTTCACTAGCGGGGGATCCCACAGATACGCAGTATTTT

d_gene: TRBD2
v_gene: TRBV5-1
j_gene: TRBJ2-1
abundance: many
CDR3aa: CASSLSSRTSNEQFF
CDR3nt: TGCGCCAGCAGCTTGAGTAGTAGGACTAGCAATGAGCAGTTCTTC

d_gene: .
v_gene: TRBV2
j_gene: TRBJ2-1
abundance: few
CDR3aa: CASSEAGTSEQFF
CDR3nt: TGTGCCAGCAGTGAAGCGGGGACCTCTGAGCAGTTCTTC

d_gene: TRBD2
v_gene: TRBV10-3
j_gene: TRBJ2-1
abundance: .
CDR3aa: CAISESSSGSTYNEQFF
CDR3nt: TGTGCCATCAGTGAGTCGTCTAGCGGAAGTACATACAATGAGCAGTTCTTC

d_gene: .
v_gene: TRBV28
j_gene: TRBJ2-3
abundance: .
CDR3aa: CASTYAERDTQYF
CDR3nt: TGTGCCAGCACTTACGCCGAGCGAGATACGCAGTATTTT

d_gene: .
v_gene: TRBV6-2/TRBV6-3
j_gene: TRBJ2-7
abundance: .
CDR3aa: CAGSPADEQYF
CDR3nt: TGTGCCGGCAGTCCGGCGGACGAGCAGTACTTC

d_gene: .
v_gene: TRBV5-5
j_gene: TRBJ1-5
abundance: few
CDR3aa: CAGSYGSSNQPQHF
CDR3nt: TGTGCCGGCAGCTACGGGAGTAGCAATCAGCCCCAGCATTTT

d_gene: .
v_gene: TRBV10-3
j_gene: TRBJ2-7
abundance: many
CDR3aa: CAISESGVTEQYF
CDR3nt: TGTGCCATCAGTGAGTCGGGGGTAACCGAGCAGTACTTC

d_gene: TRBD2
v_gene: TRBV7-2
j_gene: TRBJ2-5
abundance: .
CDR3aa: CASSKSGRGGTQYF
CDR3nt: TGTGCCAGCAGCAAAAGCGGGAGGGGCGGGACCCAGTACTTC

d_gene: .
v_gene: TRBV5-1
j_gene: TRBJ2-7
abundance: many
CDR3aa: CASSLVSRDLYEQYF
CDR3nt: TGCGCCAGCAGCTTGGTGAGCAGGGACCTCTACGAGCAGTACTTC

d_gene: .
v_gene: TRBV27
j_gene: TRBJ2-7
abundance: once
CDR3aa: CASSNRGAGEQYF
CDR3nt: TGTGCCAGCAGTAATAGGGGGGCCGGCGAGCAGTACTTC

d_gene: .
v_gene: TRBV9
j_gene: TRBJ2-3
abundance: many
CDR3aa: CASSVAEDTQYF
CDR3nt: TGTGCCAGCAGCGTAGCCGAAGATACGCAGTATTTT

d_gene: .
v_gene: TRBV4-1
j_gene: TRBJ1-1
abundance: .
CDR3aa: CASSQDSPGGNTEAFF
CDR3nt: TGCGCCAGCAGCCAAGATAGCCCGGGCGGGAACACTGAAGCTTTCTTT